Only a few counts were recorded for the clone carrying this TCR beta chain. Its specificity is unknown. V lost 1 base to trimming and J lost 4 bases, with 15 bases between them. CDR1 is LNHDA and CDR2 is SQIVND in the germline V gene (reference sequence). The CDR3 has 16 amino acids. This entry is derived from a study of T cell responses to AZD1222 COVID-19 vaccine. Study conclusions and caveats: Clonal diversity may have been underestimated in mostly white British donors.

The data were produced by immunoSEQ multiplex PCR, yet TCRdb's version contains in-frame clones alone and is incomplete. The sample lists roughly 15,000 clones; around four fifths were seen once. This TCR was recovered from an adult who received the AZD1222 COVID-19 vaccine. The gene calls are TRBV19 and TRBJ2-3; D might be TRBD2 (7 bases). The sample was peripheral blood, taken 28 days after the second AZD1222 dose. CDR3: CASSIGGGGLADTQYF. The CDR3 DNA follows: TGTGCCAGTAGTATAGGGGGGGGCGGACTCGCAGATACGCAGTATTTT.